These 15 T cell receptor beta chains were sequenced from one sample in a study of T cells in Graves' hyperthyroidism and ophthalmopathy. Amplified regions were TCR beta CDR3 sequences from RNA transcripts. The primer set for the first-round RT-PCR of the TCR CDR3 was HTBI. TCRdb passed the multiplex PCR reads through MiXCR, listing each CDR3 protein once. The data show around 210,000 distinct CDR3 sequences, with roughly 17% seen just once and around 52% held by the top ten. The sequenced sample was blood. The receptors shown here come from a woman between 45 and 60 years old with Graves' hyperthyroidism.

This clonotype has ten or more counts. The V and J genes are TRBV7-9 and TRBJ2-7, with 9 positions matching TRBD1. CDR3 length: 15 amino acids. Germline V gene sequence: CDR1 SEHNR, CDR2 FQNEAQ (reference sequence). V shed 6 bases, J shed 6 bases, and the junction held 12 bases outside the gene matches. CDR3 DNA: TGTGCCAGCAGGGACAGGGGTCTGATAGATGGCGAGCAGTACTTC. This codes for CASRDRGLIDGEQYF.

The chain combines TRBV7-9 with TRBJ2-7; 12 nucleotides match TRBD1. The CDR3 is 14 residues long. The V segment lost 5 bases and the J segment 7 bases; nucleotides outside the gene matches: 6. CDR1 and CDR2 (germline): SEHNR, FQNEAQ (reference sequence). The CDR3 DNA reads TGTGCCAGCAGCCCCGGGACAGGGGGCCTGGAGCAGTACTTC. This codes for CASSPGTGGLEQYF.

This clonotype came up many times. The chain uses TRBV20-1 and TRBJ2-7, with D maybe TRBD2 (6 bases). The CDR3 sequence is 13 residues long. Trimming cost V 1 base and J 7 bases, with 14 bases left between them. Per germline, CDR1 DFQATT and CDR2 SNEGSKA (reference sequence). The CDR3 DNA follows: TGCAGTGCTAGAGTTTGGGACTCTCGGGAGCAGTACTTC. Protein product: CSARVWDSREQYF.

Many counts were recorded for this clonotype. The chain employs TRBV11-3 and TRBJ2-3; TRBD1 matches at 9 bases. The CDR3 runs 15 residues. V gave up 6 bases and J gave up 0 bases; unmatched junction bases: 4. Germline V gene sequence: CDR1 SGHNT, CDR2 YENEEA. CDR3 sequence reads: CASRPGTGSTDTQYF. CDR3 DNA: TGTGCCAGCAGACCCGGGACAGGGAGCACAGATACGCAGTATTTT.

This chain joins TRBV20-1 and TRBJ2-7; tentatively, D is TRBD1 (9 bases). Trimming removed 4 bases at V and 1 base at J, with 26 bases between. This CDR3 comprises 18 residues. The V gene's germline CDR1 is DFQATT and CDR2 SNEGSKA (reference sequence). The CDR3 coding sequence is TGCAGTGCTAACCACAGGGGGCTAGCGGGTTTGTATTCCTACGAGCAGTACTTC. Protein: CSANHRGLAGLYSYEQYF.

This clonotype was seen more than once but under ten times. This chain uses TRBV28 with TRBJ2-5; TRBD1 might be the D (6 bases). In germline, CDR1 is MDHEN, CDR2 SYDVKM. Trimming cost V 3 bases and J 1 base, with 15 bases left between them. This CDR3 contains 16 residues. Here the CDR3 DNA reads TGTGCCAGCAGTTTTCCGTCCGGACAGCTCCAAGAGACCCAGTACTTC. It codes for CASSFPSGQLQETQYF.

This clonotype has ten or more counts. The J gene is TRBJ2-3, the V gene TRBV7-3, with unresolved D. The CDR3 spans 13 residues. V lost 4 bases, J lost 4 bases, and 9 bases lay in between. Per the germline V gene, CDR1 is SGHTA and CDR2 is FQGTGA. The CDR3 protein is CASSSLYPDTQYF. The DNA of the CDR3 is TGTGCCAGCAGCTCTCTCTATCCAGATACGCAGTATTTT.

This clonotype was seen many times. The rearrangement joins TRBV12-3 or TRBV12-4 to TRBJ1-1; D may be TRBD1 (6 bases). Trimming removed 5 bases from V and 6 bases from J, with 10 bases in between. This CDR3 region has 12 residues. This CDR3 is CASSEDSPEAFF. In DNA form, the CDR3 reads TGTGCCAGCAGTGAGGACAGTCCTGAAGCTTTCTTT.

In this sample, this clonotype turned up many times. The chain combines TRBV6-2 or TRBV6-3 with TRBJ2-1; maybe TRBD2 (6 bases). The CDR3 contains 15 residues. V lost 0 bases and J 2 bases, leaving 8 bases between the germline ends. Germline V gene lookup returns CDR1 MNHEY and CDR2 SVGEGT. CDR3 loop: CASSYSGGTYNEQFF. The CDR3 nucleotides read TGTGCCAGCAGTTACTCTGGGGGGACCTACAATGAGCAGTTCTTC.

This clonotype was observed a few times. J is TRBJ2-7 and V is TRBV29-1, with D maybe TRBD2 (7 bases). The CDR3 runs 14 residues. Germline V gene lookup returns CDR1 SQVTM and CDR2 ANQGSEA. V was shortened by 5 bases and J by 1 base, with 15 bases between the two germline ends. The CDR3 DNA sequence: TGCAGCGTTCGGGGGGCTTGGGGATCCTACGAGCAGTACTTC. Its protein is CSVRGAWGSYEQYF.

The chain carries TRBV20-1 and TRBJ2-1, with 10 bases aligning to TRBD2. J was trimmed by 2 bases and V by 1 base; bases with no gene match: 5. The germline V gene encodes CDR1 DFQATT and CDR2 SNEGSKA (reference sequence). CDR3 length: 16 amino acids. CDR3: CSARAPLAGAYNEQFF. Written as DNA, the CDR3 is TGCAGTGCTAGAGCCCCCCTAGCGGGAGCCTACAATGAGCAGTTCTTC.

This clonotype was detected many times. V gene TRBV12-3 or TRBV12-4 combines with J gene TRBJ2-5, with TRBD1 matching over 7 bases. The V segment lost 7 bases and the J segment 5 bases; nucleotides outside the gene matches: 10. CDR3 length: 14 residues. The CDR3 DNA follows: TGTGCCAGCAAGCTTCGAGGGGGCGGGGAGACCCAGTACTTC. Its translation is CASKLRGGGETQYF.

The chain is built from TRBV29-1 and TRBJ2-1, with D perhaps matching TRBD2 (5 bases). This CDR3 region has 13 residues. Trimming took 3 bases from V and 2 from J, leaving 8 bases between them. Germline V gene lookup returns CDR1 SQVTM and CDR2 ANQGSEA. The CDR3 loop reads CSVEDSAYNEQFF. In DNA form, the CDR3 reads TGCAGCGTTGAGGACTCCGCCTACAATGAGCAGTTCTTC.

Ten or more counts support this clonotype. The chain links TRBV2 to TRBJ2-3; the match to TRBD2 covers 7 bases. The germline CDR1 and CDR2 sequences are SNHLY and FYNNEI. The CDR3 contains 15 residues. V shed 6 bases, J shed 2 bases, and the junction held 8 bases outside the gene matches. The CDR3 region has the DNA TGTGCCAGCAGAAACCTAGCGGCCGTCACAGATACGCAGTATTTT. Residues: CASRNLAAVTDTQYF. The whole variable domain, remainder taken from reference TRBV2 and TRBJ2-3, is EPEVTQTPSHQVTQMGQEVILRCVPISNHLYFYWYRQILGQKVEFLVSFYNNEISEKSEIFDDQFSVERPDGSNFTLKIRSTKLEDSAMYFCASRNLAAVTDTQYFGPGTRLTVL.

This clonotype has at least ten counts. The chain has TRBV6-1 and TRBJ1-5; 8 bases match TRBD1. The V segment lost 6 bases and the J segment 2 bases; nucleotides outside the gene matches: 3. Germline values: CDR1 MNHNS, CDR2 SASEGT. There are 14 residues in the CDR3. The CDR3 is CASSQGAGNQPQHF. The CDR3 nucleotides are TGTGCCAGCAGCCAGGGGGCTGGCAATCAGCCCCAGCATTTT.